This TCR beta chain was observed in a study of post-analysis software for immune sequencing data. Study-level information: Included courses were relapsing-remitting and secondary progressive multiple sclerosis; progressive-relapsing multiple sclerosis was also included. Notes on the study in general: A few TRBV segments appeared more often in patients than in controls, and TRBV5-6, TRBV5-1 and TRBV20-1 were among these. Normalized Chao1 diversity was significantly lower in multiple sclerosis patients than in controls.

The CDR3 spans 13 residues. CDR1 SGHVS and CDR2 FNYEAQ come from the germline V gene. The V segment lost 3 bases and the J segment 4 bases; nucleotides outside the gene matches: 2. Every TCR beta cDNA library bore unique molecular identifiers. Input populations of about 1 to 11 million T cells gave rise to approximately 500,000 cDNA molecules. TCRdb reprocessed the PCR reads via MiXCR and lists one record per CDR3 protein. Altogether 350,000 to 500,000 distinct CDR3 sequences are present, less than 40% being singletons, with the ten largest covering around 8%. This clonotype came up a few times. As yet, its antigen is unknown.

Sequences were obtained from blood. This rearrangement joins TRBV7-6 to TRBJ2-5, with 7 bases aligning to TRBD1. The TCR sequence derives from a girl aged 2 to 10 with multiple sclerosis. The CDR3 region is CASSFAGGETQYF. The CDR3 coding sequence is TGTGCCAGCAGCTTTGCAGGGGGAGAGACCCAGTACTTC.